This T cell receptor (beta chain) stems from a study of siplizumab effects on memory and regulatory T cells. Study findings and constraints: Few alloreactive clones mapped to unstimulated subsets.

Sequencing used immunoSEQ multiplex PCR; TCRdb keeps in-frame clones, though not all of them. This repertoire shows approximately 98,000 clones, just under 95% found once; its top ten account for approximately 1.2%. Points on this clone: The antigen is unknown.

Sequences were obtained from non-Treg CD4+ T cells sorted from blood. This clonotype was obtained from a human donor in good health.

The chain's CDR3 is CASSLPVAGPYNEQFF. CDR3 coding DNA: TGTGCCAGCAGCTTACCAGTAGCGGGTCCCTACAATGAGCAGTTCTTC. The chain recombines TRBV5-4 with TRBJ2-1; TRBD2 matches at 7 bases. This CDR3 has 16 amino acids. Unmatched junction bases numbered 7, after V lost 2 bases and J lost 2 bases. The germline V gene encodes CDR1 SGHNT and CDR2 YYREEE (reference sequence).